What follows is one T cell receptor beta chain and its context. Its antigen is unknown. These data are taken from a study of shared clonotypes between healthy human individuals. General study points: Only blood samples were collected, and tissue repertoires likely differ.

The V and J ends lost 6 bases and 7 bases respectively, with 13 bases between them. The CDR3 sequence is 13 residues long. Germline loops: CDR1 SGDLS, CDR2 YYNGEE. Evenly divided among several immunoSEQ plates was the genomic DNA of each subset. Clones were read by immunoSEQ multiplex PCR, and TCRdb kept only the in-frame ones, dropping some. This repertoire shows under 1 million clones, 90% to 97% found once; its top ten account for less than 0.3%. Naive CD8 cells lacked CD45RO, underwent positive selection for CCR7 and left out terminally differentiated effector memory CD45RA+ cells. The genes are TRBV9 and TRBJ2-2; D might be TRBD1 or TRBD2, each matching 5 bases. The source of this sequence is a man aged 25 to 40 in good health. The sequenced material came from naive CD8+ T cells sorted from blood. CDR3 loop: CASTRGESGELFF. CDR3 nucleotides: TGTGCCAGCACTAGAGGGGAGAGCGGGGAGCTGTTTTTT. Based on the CDR3 plus reference TRBV9 and TRBJ2-2, the full variable domain is DSGVTQTPKHLITATGQRVTLRCSPRSGDLSVYWYQQSLDQGLQFLIQYYNGEERAKGNILERFSAQQFPDLHSELNLSSLELGDSALYFCASTRGESGELFFGEGSRLTVL.